This TCR beta chain was identified during a study of OX40 agonist ivuxolimab in advanced cancers. The study, taken as a whole, reports: Partly responding patients at 0.1-3.0 mg/kg showed some of the smallest clonal expansion. The work left the antigen specificity of expanded peripheral T cells undetermined.

The CDR3 contains 18 residues. The germline gives CDR1 KGHSH, CDR2 LQKENI. V shed 1 base and J 4 bases; nucleotides not matched to a gene: 14. For this clone: The antigen is undetermined.

The assay was immunoSEQ multiplex PCR, and TCRdb's table has in-frame clones only and misses some. Of 95,000 to 150,000 clones in the sample, roughly 92% were seen once. This chain connects TRBV18 to TRBJ2-7, with 9 bases fitting TRBD1. The receptor was derived from an adult with an advanced solid tumor such as melanoma, head and neck, liver or kidney cancer. Material: CD4+ or CD8+ T cells sorted from blood, obtained in a trial of the OX40 agonist ivuxolimab. The CDR3 region is CASSPLLGDGTGRYEQYF. In DNA form, the CDR3 reads TGTGCCAGCTCACCACTCTTAGGCGACGGGACAGGGAGGTACGAGCAGTACTTC.